What follows are 22 T cell receptor beta chains derived from one specimen sequenced in a study of T cell responses to AZD1222 COVID-19 vaccine. Repertoires were generated with immunoSEQ multiplex PCR, while TCRdb's copy carries only in-frame clones and drops some. In the table there are 90,000 to 130,000 clones, about nine tenths of which are singletons. The input for sequencing was peripheral blood, taken on day 0 of AZD1222 vaccination. Receptors originate from an adult in good health.

This chain connects TRBV5-6 to TRBJ1-2; a weak D match, TRBD1 (6 bases). The germline CDR1 and CDR2 sequences are SGHDT and YYEEEE. The CDR3 is 13 residues long. Trimming removed 2 bases from V and 4 bases from J, with 9 bases in between. CDR3 DNA: TGTGCCAGCAGCTTCACAGGGACCTATGGCTACACCTTC. Encoded protein: CASSFTGTYGYTF. Combining the CDR3 with reference TRBV5-6 and TRBJ1-2 gives the whole variable domain DAGVTQSPTHLIKTRGQQVTLRCSPKSGHDTVSWYQQALGQGPQFIFQYYEEEERQRGNFPDRFSGHQFPNYSSELNVNALLLGDSALYLCASSFTGTYGYTFGSGTRLTVV.

V is TRBV20-1 and J is TRBJ1-6, with D uncertain. The ends were cut back, 2 bases at V and 14 bases at J, with 10 bases in the middle. In germline, CDR1 is DFQATT, CDR2 SNEGSKA (reference sequence). This CDR3 comprises 11 residues. The CDR3 DNA is TGCAGTGCTAGAAAGGACGATACCCTCCACTTT. Translation: CSARKDDTLHF.

This chain joins TRBV11-3 and TRBJ1-1, with D possibly matching TRBD1 (6 bases). CDR3 size: 14 residues. The germline gives CDR1 SGHNT, CDR2 YENEEA. Between the trimmed V and J ends, which lost 5 bases and 4 bases, there was a span of 14 bases. This chain's CDR3 is CASSRGTPFTEAFF. The CDR3 bases are TGTGCCAGCAGCCGGGGGACACCTTTCACTGAAGCTTTCTTT.

The chain joins TRBV6-5 to TRBJ2-7; either TRBD1 or TRBD2 may supply D (5 bases each). This CDR3 contains 15 residues. Trimming removed 5 bases from V and 3 bases from J, with 17 bases in between. Germline CDR1 MNHEY, CDR2 SVGAGI. CDR3 residues: CASSLSGQPSYEQYF. The CDR3 bases are TGTGCCAGCAGTCTTTCGGGGCAGCCCAGCTACGAGCAGTACTTC.

The rearrangement joins TRBV27 to TRBJ2-3, with 10 bases lining up with TRBD2. V lost 3 bases, J lost 5 bases, and 5 bases stayed unmatched. The germline V gene has CDR1 MNHEY and CDR2 SMNVEV (reference sequence). The CDR3 is 15 amino acids. The CDR3 loop is CASSFLAGEGDTQYF. The CDR3, as DNA: TGTGCCAGCAGTTTCCTAGCGGGGGAGGGAGATACGCAGTATTTT.

The chain joins TRBV7-6 to TRBJ1-1; D gene uncertain. V shed 1 base and J shed 3 bases, with 9 bases lying between them. This CDR3 contains 14 residues. CDR1 and CDR2 from the germline V gene are SGHVS and FNYEAQ. The DNA of the CDR3 is TGTGCCAGCAGCTTAGATTGGGGATACACTGAAGCTTTCTTT. It specifies CASSLDWGYTEAFF. The entire variable domain, with the rest obtained from reference TRBV7-6 and TRBJ1-1, is as follows: GAGVSQSPRYKVTKRGQDVALRCDPISGHVSLYWYRQALGQGPEFLTYFNYEAQQDKSGLPNDRFSAERPEGSISTLTIQRTEQRDSAMYRCASSLDWGYTEAFFGQGTRLTVV.

The J gene is TRBJ1-5, the V gene TRBV7-8; 10 bases align to TRBD1. The CDR3 length is 15 residues. CDR1 and CDR2 from the germline V gene are SGHVS and FQNEAQ. V lost 5 bases, J lost 6 bases, and 7 bases stayed unmatched. The CDR3 coding sequence is TGTGCCAGCAGCCGTTCCGGGACAGGGGCTCAGCCCCAGCATTTT. Protein: CASSRSGTGAQPQHF.

V usage is TRBV18 and J usage is TRBJ2-3; 9 bases are shared with TRBD1. The CDR3 runs to 14 residues. The V gene's germline CDR1 is KGHSH and CDR2 LQKENI. With V trimmed by 6 bases and J by 3 bases, 4 bases remained unmatched. CDR3 protein: CASSWDRATDTQYF. The CDR3 DNA is TGTGCCAGCTCCTGGGACAGGGCGACAGATACGCAGTATTTT.

This clone has just a few counts. At the DNA level, this CDR3 is encoded by other sequences in the same sample as well. The rearrangement uses TRBV19 and TRBJ2-1; a weak D match, TRBD2 (5 bases). Per germline, CDR1 LNHDA and CDR2 SQIVND (reference sequence). V lost 1 base and J 7 bases, leaving 5 bases between the germline ends. CDR3 length: 12 residues. The CDR3 sequence is CASSIGRNEQFF. In DNA form, the CDR3 reads TGTGCCAGTAGTATAGGGAGGAATGAGCAGTTCTTC.

The V call is TRBV19, the J call TRBJ1-5, with a weak D call TRBD1 (6 bases). This CDR3 contains 18 residues. Germline CDR1 reads LNHDA; CDR2 reads SQIVND (reference sequence). Trimming stripped 0 bases from V and 3 bases from J, with 18 bases between. The CDR3 sequence is CASSIETARGRFNQPQHF. DNA for the CDR3: TGTGCCAGTAGTATAGAGACCGCCCGGGGGCGGTTCAATCAGCCCCAGCATTTT.

V usage is TRBV29-1 and J usage is TRBJ1-1; D remains unclear. The CDR3 covers 11 residues. Germline V lookup: CDR1 SQVTM, CDR2 ANQGSEA. Trimming removed 6 bases from V and 5 bases from J, with 10 bases in between. CDR3 residues: CSVPVGTEAFF. The CDR3 DNA reads as TGCAGCGTCCCGGTTGGGACTGAAGCTTTCTTT.

The gene calls are TRBV7-9 and TRBJ2-2; tentative D call: TRBD1 (6 bases). This CDR3 comprises 16 residues. V shed 1 base and J shed 1 base, with 10 bases lying between them. The germline V gene has CDR1 SEHNR and CDR2 FQNEAQ (reference sequence). The CDR3 DNA follows: TGTGCCAGCAGCTTAGTCAGACAGGTGAACACCGGGGAGCTGTTTTTT. It encodes CASSLVRQVNTGELFF.

The chain uses TRBV29-1 and TRBJ1-1; TRBD1 matches 7 bases. Unmatched junction bases numbered 9, after V lost 5 bases and J lost 6 bases. The length of the CDR3 is 13 residues. Germline V lookup: CDR1 SQVTM, CDR2 ANQGSEA. The CDR3 sequence: CSVRAGGDPEAFF. CDR3 coding DNA: TGCAGCGTTAGGGCAGGGGGTGACCCTGAAGCTTTCTTT.

This sequence joins TRBV5-1 and TRBJ2-1, with D perhaps TRBD2 (5 bases). The V gene's germline CDR1 is SGHRS and CDR2 YFSETQ. The CDR3 runs to 16 residues. V was trimmed by 2 bases and J by 4 bases, leaving 16 bases between them. DNA for the CDR3: TGCGCCAGCAGCTTAGTCAGCGGCCCTACGTACAATGAGCAGTTCTTC. Translated, it gives CASSLVSGPTYNEQFF.

This chain uses TRBV5-4 with TRBJ2-7; D unresolved. The CDR3 runs to 15 residues. The V and J ends lost 3 bases and 0 bases respectively, with 13 bases between them. The germline V gene has CDR1 SGHNT and CDR2 YYREEE (reference sequence). The CDR3 protein is CASSSLIPSSYEQYF. CDR3 DNA sequence: TGTGCCAGCAGCTCGCTTATACCCAGCTCCTACGAGCAGTACTTC. The whole variable domain, filled in from reference TRBV5-4 and TRBJ2-7, reads ETGVTQSPTHLIKTRGQQVTLRCSSQSGHNTVSWYQQALGQGPQFIFQYYREEENGRGNFPPRFSGLQFPNYSSELNVNALELDDSALYLCASSSLIPSSYEQYFGPGTRLTVT.

The chain combines TRBV5-1 with TRBJ1-1; D uncertain. Trimming left V 0 bases short and J 1 base short, with 7 bases between. The CDR3 contains 14 residues. Per germline, CDR1 SGHRS and CDR2 YFSETQ. The CDR3 bases are TGCGCCAGCAGCTTGGGGCAGCAGAACACTGAAGCTTTCTTT. It encodes CASSLGQQNTEAFF.

This clone was recorded once. The chain uses TRBV5-6 and TRBJ1-1, with TRBD1 as a possible D gene (5 bases). CDR3 size: 15 residues. Germline V CDR1 and CDR2: SGHDT, YYEEEE. V was clipped by 1 base and J by 0 bases, with 10 bases between them. CDR3 bases: TGTGCCAGCAGCTTGCCGGGGGTTATGAACACTGAAGCTTTCTTT. Amino acids: CASSLPGVMNTEAFF.

The chain links TRBV4-1 to TRBJ2-3, with 10 bases that match TRBD1. From germline, CDR1 is MGHRA and CDR2 YSYEKL. V shed 4 bases, J shed 6 bases, and the junction held 4 bases outside the gene matches. This CDR3 region has 14 residues. CDR3 DNA sequence: TGCGCCAGCAGCCGGAGGGGACAGGGGGATACGCAGTATTTT. It is translated as CASSRRGQGDTQYF.

The gene calls are TRBV10-2 and TRBJ2-4; D remains unclear. With 6 bases removed from V and 0 bases from J, the gap between germline ends came to 12 bases. Per the germline V gene, CDR1 is WSHSY and CDR2 is SAAADI. This CDR3 spans 15 amino acids. The CDR3 here is CASSDTREAKNIQYF. For the CDR3, the DNA is TGCGCCAGCAGCGACACAAGGGAAGCCAAAAACATTCAGTACTTC.

The rearrangement joins TRBV30 to TRBJ2-1; TRBD2 agrees at 14 bases. V was pared by 3 bases and J by 1 base, with 8 bases of the junction left unmatched. The germline V gene has CDR1 GTSNPN and CDR2 SVGIG (reference sequence). This CDR3 is 18 amino acids long. CDR3 in DNA: TGTGCCTGGAGCCCCGGGACTAGCGGGAGTTTTTCCTACAATGAGCAGTTCTTC. It encodes CAWSPGTSGSFSYNEQFF.

This chain links TRBV5-6 with TRBJ1-3, with 7 bases fitting TRBD1. V dropped 9 bases and J dropped 7; count of bases not matched to a gene: 19. Per the germline V gene, CDR1 is SGHDT and CDR2 is YYEEEE. The CDR3 spans 16 residues. The CDR3 sequence: CATSASRDSILNTIYF. The CDR3 DNA is TGTGCCACCTCAGCTTCCCGGGACAGCATTTTGAACACCATATATTTT.

CDR3 protein: CSARGDGEAFF. CDR3 bases: TGCAGTGCTAGAGGGGACGGTGAAGCTTTCTTT. V gene TRBV20-1 combines with J gene TRBJ1-1; D is perhaps TRBD1 (5 bases). V lost 1 base and J 7 bases, leaving 7 bases between the germline ends. The CDR3 contains 11 residues. CDR1 is DFQATT, CDR2 SNEGSKA, per germline (reference sequence).